These 32 T cell receptor beta chains share one sample of origin, sequenced in a study of cytomegalovirus exposure and HLA in healthy donors. Primers included in the PCR were 60 Vbeta and 13 Jbeta primers. Only in-frame clones appear in the TCRdb table, and some are missing; sequencing was by immunoSEQ multiplex PCR. This sample yields 78,000 or so clones, of which around 60% are seen a single time; 4% to 4.5% belongs to the top ten. Source material: PBMCs. These TCRs come from a male donor in good health and CMV-seropositive.

The rearrangement joins TRBV6-5 to TRBJ2-1, with 8 positions matching TRBD2. The V gene's germline CDR1 is MNHEY and CDR2 SVGAGI. With 5 bases clipped from V and 0 bases from J, the junction kept 3 bases outside the gene matches. The CDR3 sequence is 15 residues long. The chain's CDR3 is CASSLSGSSYNEQFF. DNA for the CDR3: TGTGCCAGCAGTCTCAGCGGGAGCTCCTACAATGAGCAGTTCTTC.

CDR3 in amino acids: CASSIGQGTEAFF. The CDR3 region has the DNA TGTGCCAGCAGTATAGGACAGGGCACTGAAGCTTTCTTT. The chain links TRBV2 to TRBJ1-1; the match to TRBD1 covers 8 bases. Germline V CDR1 and CDR2: SNHLY, FYNNEI. With 5 bases clipped from V and 4 bases from J, the junction kept 3 bases outside the gene matches. The CDR3 consists of 13 residues.

This chain uses TRBV7-9 with TRBJ2-2; D is unresolved. The V gene's germline CDR1 is SEHNR and CDR2 FQNEAQ (reference sequence). V lost 8 bases to trimming and J lost 6 bases, with 25 bases between them. This CDR3 has 17 residues. DNA for the CDR3: TGTGCCAGCCCCTTCCTAGAGCCACAAGAGGATGCCGGGGAGCTGTTTTTT. Translating gives CASPFLEPQEDAGELFF.

This clone was found a few times. V gene TRBV6-1 combines with J gene TRBJ2-5; D might be TRBD1 (6 bases). V was pared by 0 bases and J by 1 base, with 15 bases between. The CDR3 covers 17 residues. Germline V gene lookup returns CDR1 MNHNS and CDR2 SASEGT. CDR3 in DNA: TGTGCCAGCAGTGAAGCGCGCTACGGGACACCCCAAGAGACCCAGTACTTC. It encodes CASSEARYGTPQETQYF.

The chain links TRBV5-4 to TRBJ1-1, with D perhaps TRBD1 (5 bases). V lost 2 bases and J 2 bases, leaving 16 bases between the germline ends. The CDR3 sequence is 16 residues long. The germline gives CDR1 SGHNT, CDR2 YYREEE (reference sequence). CDR3 loop: CASSFGPDTFNTEAFF. CDR3 bases: TGTGCCAGCAGCTTCGGTCCGGACACCTTTAACACTGAAGCTTTCTTT.

The table lists this clone with a few counts. The chain has TRBV28 and TRBJ2-7, with 8 bases fitting TRBD2. From germline, CDR1 is MDHEN and CDR2 SYDVKM. The CDR3 has 13 amino acids. The V gene end was trimmed by 8 bases and the J gene end by 6 bases; junction bases not matched to a gene: 9. Here the CDR3 DNA reads TGTGCCAGCCGGGGGGGCGGGAGTTCCGAGCAGTACTTC. Translation gives CASRGGGSSEQYF.

The rearrangement links TRBV19 to TRBJ1-1; maybe TRBD1 (6 bases). This CDR3 contains 15 residues. V was trimmed by 2 bases and J by 8 bases, leaving 18 bases between them. Germline V gives CDR1 LNHDA, CDR2 SQIVND (reference sequence). DNA of the CDR3: TGTGCCAGTAGTATAAAACCCATTCGGACAGCCGAAGCTTTCTTT. Its translation: CASSIKPIRTAEAFF.

The rearrangement joins TRBV6-5 to TRBJ2-7; 8 nucleotides agree with TRBD1. The germline gives CDR1 MNHEY, CDR2 SVGAGI. This CDR3 has 15 residues. The V gene end was trimmed by 4 bases and the J gene end by 3 bases; junction bases not matched to a gene: 8. The CDR3 is CASSFSTGDFYEQYF. The CDR3, as DNA: TGTGCCAGCAGTTTCTCGACAGGGGATTTCTACGAGCAGTACTTC.

This chain uses TRBV29-1 with TRBJ1-5, with 9 positions matching TRBD1. Looked up from germline, CDR1 is SQVTM and CDR2 is ANQGSEA. CDR3 length: 13 residues. The V and J ends lost 7 bases and 5 bases, in that order; junction bases with no gene match: 6. The CDR3 DNA reads as TGCAGCGCAACACAGGGGGCCGATCAGCCCCAGCATTTT. Translation gives CSATQGADQPQHF.

The chain is built from TRBV6-1 and TRBJ1-3; possible D gene TRBD1, 5 bases. V was cut by 0 bases and J by 7 bases, with 16 bases left in between. Germline V gene sequence: CDR1 MNHNS, CDR2 SASEGT. There are 16 residues in the CDR3. CDR3 DNA sequence: TGTGCCAGCAGTGAAGCGCCAGGAGACAGTGGTAACACCATATATTTT. Translation: CASSEAPGDSGNTIYF.

This clone was counted between two and nine times. The genes are TRBV6-1 and TRBJ1-2; D is possibly TRBD1 (6 bases). CDR1 is MNHNS and CDR2 is SASEGT in the germline V gene. Trimming took 4 bases from V and 4 from J, leaving 13 bases between them. The CDR3 spans 14 residues. In DNA form, the CDR3 reads TGTGCCAGCAGTGGTGGGGGCCCCGGCTATGGCTACACCTTC. Residues: CASSGGGPGYGYTF.

The genes are TRBV18 and TRBJ1-1; 8 nucleotides match TRBD1. There are 16 residues in the CDR3. Per the germline V gene, CDR1 is KGHSH and CDR2 is LQKENI. Unmatched junction bases numbered 6, after V lost 2 bases and J lost 1 base. The CDR3 DNA follows: TGTGCCAGCTCACCAAACCAGGGGGCCGGGAACACTGAAGCTTTCTTT. As protein: CASSPNQGAGNTEAFF.

This chain uses TRBV30 with TRBJ2-1, with 8 bases aligning to TRBD2. Unmatched junction bases numbered 11, after V lost 2 bases and J lost 8 bases. Germline loops: CDR1 GTSNPN, CDR2 SVGIG (reference sequence). This CDR3 comprises 15 residues. The CDR3 nucleotides are TGTGCCTGGAGTCCAGTGGGGCGGGGGGCATATGAGCAGTTCTTC. This sequence encodes CAWSPVGRGAYEQFF.

The chain combines TRBV28 with TRBJ1-1; perhaps TRBD1 as D (6 bases). Germline values: CDR1 MDHEN, CDR2 SYDVKM. With 6 bases removed from V and 5 bases from J, the gap between germline ends came to 16 bases. The CDR3 sequence is 14 residues long. CDR3 sequence reads: CASSSAGVVTEAFF. CDR3 DNA sequence: TGTGCCAGCAGCTCGGCAGGGGTTGTGACTGAAGCTTTCTTT.

This clone showed up just a few times. This chain connects TRBV28 to TRBJ2-2; possible D gene TRBD2, 7 bases. Per the germline V gene, CDR1 is MDHEN and CDR2 is SYDVKM. The CDR3 consists of 15 residues. V was cut by 3 bases and J by 4 bases, with 12 bases left in between. The CDR3 protein is CASSLGGLATGELFF. The CDR3, as DNA: TGTGCCAGCAGTTTGGGGGGGCTTGCCACCGGGGAGCTGTTTTTT.

This clone was seen a few times. The chain recombines TRBV30 with TRBJ2-7; TRBD1 agrees at 7 bases. Trimming cost V 1 base and J 6 bases; bases outside gene matches: 6. The CDR3 is 13 residues long. The germline gives CDR1 GTSNPN, CDR2 SVGIG (reference sequence). CDR3: CAWSETGVAEQYF. DNA of the CDR3: TGTGCCTGGAGTGAAACAGGGGTGGCCGAGCAGTACTTC. Full variable domain (missing parts from reference TRBV30 and TRBJ2-7): SQTIHQWPATLVQPVGSPLSLECTVEGTSNPNLYWYRQAAGRGLQLLFYSVGIGQISSEVPQNLSASRPQDRQFILSSKKLLLSDSGFYLCAWSETGVAEQYFGPGTRLTVT.

The gene calls are TRBV7-2 and TRBJ2-7; no firm D call. The CDR3 is 15 residues long. V was trimmed by 5 bases and J by 6 bases, leaving 20 bases between them. The germline CDR1 and CDR2 sequences are SGHTA and FQGNSA. The CDR3, as DNA: TGTGCCAGCAGCCGCGATCCGATTACAGTGAGCGAGCAGTACTTC. This codes for CASSRDPITVSEQYF.

This clone has a single count. The genes are TRBV6-5 and TRBJ1-2, with 7 positions matching TRBD1. CDR1 is MNHEY, CDR2 SVGAGI, per germline. V lost 3 bases and J lost 5; bases outside the gene matches: 6. The CDR3 contains 14 residues. This CDR3 is CASSYTGARYGYTF. The DNA of the CDR3 is TGTGCCAGCAGTTATACAGGGGCGAGATATGGCTACACCTTC.

V and J are TRBV4-1 and TRBJ1-1; unclear D gene. Germline V gene lookup returns CDR1 MGHRA and CDR2 YSYEKL. Trimming cost V 1 base and J 7 bases, with 10 bases left between them. CDR3 length: 13 amino acids. This CDR3 reads CASSQGRPREAFF. CDR3 nucleotide sequence: TGCGCCAGCAGCCAAGGGAGGCCCCGTGAAGCTTTCTTT.

The chain joins TRBV10-3 to TRBJ2-3; D unclear. Per the germline V gene, CDR1 is ENHRY and CDR2 is SYGVKD. The V end lost 0 bases, the J end lost 2 bases, and 9 bases lay between the germline ends. The CDR3 is 15 residues long. The CDR3 nucleotides are TGTGCCATCAGTGAGTCGGCACAATTCACAGATACGCAGTATTTT. Translation: CAISESAQFTDTQYF.

In its sample, this clone was seen a few times. This chain's CDR3 is CASSLGQRTDTQYF. The CDR3 region has the DNA TGCGCCAGCAGCTTGGGACAGCGCACAGATACGCAGTATTTT. The chain recombines TRBV5-1 with TRBJ2-3, with TRBD1 as a possible D gene (5 bases). Germline V gene data show CDR1 as SGHRS and CDR2 as YFSETQ. Trimming stripped 0 bases from V and 1 base from J, with 6 bases between. This CDR3 spans 14 amino acids.

This clone has more than one count but fewer than ten. The DNA of the CDR3 is TGTGCCAGCAGTCCTAGCAGAGAGCAGTTCTTC. Translated: CASSPSREQFF. The V call is TRBV28, the J call TRBJ2-1, with TRBD2 as a possible D gene (5 bases). Germline CDR1 MDHEN, CDR2 SYDVKM. The CDR3 sequence is 11 residues long. The V and J ends lost 5 bases and 10 bases respectively, with 9 bases between them.

V gene TRBV6-6 combines with J gene TRBJ1-2, with D maybe TRBD1 (5 bases). Germline V CDR1 and CDR2: MNHNY, SVGAGI (reference sequence). V was trimmed by 6 bases and J by 3 bases, leaving 11 bases between them. CDR3 length: 13 amino acids. The CDR3 region has the DNA TGTGCCAGCAGACCCGGGGGGGACTATGGCTACACCTTC. It is translated as CASRPGGDYGYTF.

V gene TRBV9 combines with J gene TRBJ2-2; D gene uncertain. CDR3 length: 13 amino acids. Trimming took off 3 bases at V and 5 bases at J, with 8 bases between the two ends. Germline CDR1 is SGDLS and CDR2 is YYNGEE. DNA of the CDR3: TGTGCCAGCAGCGCCACATTTACCGGGGAGCTGTTTTTT. Amino acids: CASSATFTGELFF.

In its sample, this clone was seen once. This chain uses TRBV5-1 with TRBJ2-3; 7 positions agree with TRBD2. The V and J ends lost 2 bases and 0 bases, in that order; junction bases with no gene match: 12. CDR3 length: 18 amino acids. The germline V gene has CDR1 SGHRS and CDR2 YFSETQ. The CDR3 region is CASSFELARSTSTDTQYF. CDR3 DNA: TGCGCCAGCAGCTTTGAACTAGCGCGTTCAACTAGCACAGATACGCAGTATTTT.

The chain couples TRBV11-3 to TRBJ2-3; 9 nucleotides line up with TRBD1. Losses at the gene ends were 5 bases for V and 3 bases for J; bases not matched to a gene: 9. CDR1 is SGHNT, CDR2 YENEEA, per germline. The CDR3 has 16 residues. CDR3 nucleotide sequence: TGTGCCAGCAGCACCTCGACAGGGGGAGGGACAGATACGCAGTATTTT. This gives the protein CASSTSTGGGTDTQYF.

This chain joins TRBV19 and TRBJ2-3, with TRBD1 matching 7 bases. The CDR3 extends over 15 amino acids. Germline V gives CDR1 LNHDA, CDR2 SQIVND (reference sequence). V lost 9 bases, J lost 5 bases, and 14 bases stayed unmatched. The CDR3 sequence is CASRAEGARQDTQYF. In DNA, the CDR3 is TGTGCCAGCCGCGCCGAGGGGGCCCGGCAAGATACGCAGTATTTT.

This chain links TRBV9 with TRBJ1-1; TRBD1 matches at 9 bases. Per the germline V gene, CDR1 is SGDLS and CDR2 is YYNGEE. J was trimmed by 10 bases and V by 5 bases; bases with no gene match: 18. CDR3 size: 16 residues. CDR3 sequence: CASSGSHINRGRGAFF. The DNA of the CDR3 is TGTGCCAGCAGTGGCAGTCACATAAACAGGGGGCGAGGAGCTTTCTTT.

This clone was counted between two and nine times. The chain carries TRBV29-1 and TRBJ1-5; D may be TRBD1 (6 bases). This CDR3 comprises 14 residues. V lost 5 bases and J lost 2, with 13 bases in between. CDR1 and CDR2 (germline): SQVTM, ANQGSEA. The CDR3 region is CSVTTGSGNQPQHF. In nucleotides, the CDR3 is TGCAGCGTTACAACAGGGTCTGGCAATCAGCCCCAGCATTTT.

This chain's CDR3 is CASSQEGARTDTQYF. The CDR3 nucleotides are TGCGCCAGCAGCCAAGAGGGGGCGCGAACAGATACGCAGTATTTT. The chain uses TRBV4-1 and TRBJ2-3; D may be TRBD1 (6 bases). Germline CDR1 is MGHRA and CDR2 is YSYEKL. The CDR3 spans 15 residues. Trimming took 0 bases from V and 3 from J, leaving 10 bases between them.

Worth noting for this clone: One junction end does not reproduce the germline sequence, and a read error may be involved. This chain joins TRBV7-9 and TRBJ1-1; D uncertain. Germline V CDR1 and CDR2: SEHNR, FQNEAQ (reference sequence). The CDR3 sequence is 14 residues long. The CDR3 nucleotides are TGTTCCAGCAGCTTAATCCCGGTGAGCTCTGAAGCTTTCTTT. Encoded protein: CSSSLIPVSSEAFF.

The chain joins TRBV5-1 to TRBJ2-3; 8 nucleotides align to TRBD2. This CDR3 region has 15 residues. The V gene's germline CDR1 is SGHRS and CDR2 YFSETQ. J was trimmed by 5 bases and V by 4 bases; bases with no gene match: 9. CDR3: CASSLLGLAGDTQYF. The CDR3 DNA reads as TGCGCCAGCAGCCTACTAGGACTAGCAGGAGATACGCAGTATTTT.